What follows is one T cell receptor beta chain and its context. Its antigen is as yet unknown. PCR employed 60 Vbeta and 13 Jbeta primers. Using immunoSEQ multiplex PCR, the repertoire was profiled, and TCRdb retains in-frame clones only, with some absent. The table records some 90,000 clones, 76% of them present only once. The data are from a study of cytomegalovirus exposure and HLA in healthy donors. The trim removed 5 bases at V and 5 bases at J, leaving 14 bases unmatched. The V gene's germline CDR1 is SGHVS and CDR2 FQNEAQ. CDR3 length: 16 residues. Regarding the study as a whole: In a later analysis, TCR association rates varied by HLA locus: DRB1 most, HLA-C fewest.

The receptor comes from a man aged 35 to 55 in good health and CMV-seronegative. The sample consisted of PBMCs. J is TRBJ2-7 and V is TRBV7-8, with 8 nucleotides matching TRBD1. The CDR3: CASSPLSGTGHHEQYF. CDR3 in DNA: TGTGCCAGCAGCCCCCTCTCCGGGACAGGCCACCACGAGCAGTACTTC.